The 29 T cell receptor beta chains below were found in one sample sequenced in a study of T cell responses to AZD1222 COVID-19 vaccine. Profiling relied on immunoSEQ multiplex PCR, and the TCRdb table lists in-frame clones only, not all of them. The data hold around 140,000 clones, with 80% to 90% observed a single time. This sample comprised peripheral blood, obtained on day 0 of AZD1222 vaccination. These receptors all come from an adult in good health.

The chain carries TRBV18 and TRBJ1-6; D gene uncertain. V lost 3 bases, J lost 5 bases, and 14 bases lay in between. The CDR3 is 16 residues long. The V gene's germline CDR1 is KGHSH and CDR2 LQKENI. The CDR3: CASSPLGAPDNSPLHF. CDR3 DNA: TGTGCCAGCTCACCCCTCGGAGCCCCAGATAATTCACCCCTCCACTTT.

J is TRBJ2-7 and V is TRBV3-1 (or the pseudogene TRBV3-2); TRBD2 agrees at 8 bases. Germline V lookup: CDR1 LGHDT, CDR2 YNNKEL (reference sequence). The CDR3 is made up of 15 amino acids. Trimming cost V 0 bases and J 4 bases; bases outside gene matches: 5. The CDR3 nucleotides read TGTGCCAGCAGCCAAGATATGGGCGGGAGGTACGAGCAGTACTTC. This gives the protein CASSQDMGGRYEQYF.

The chain uses TRBV3-1 (or the pseudogene TRBV3-2) and TRBJ1-1; D may be TRBD1 (5 bases). Germline lookup yields CDR1 LGHDT and CDR2 YNNKEL (reference sequence). This CDR3 contains 15 residues. The V gene lost 1 base and the J gene lost 3 bases, with 12 bases spanning the gap. The CDR3 coding sequence is TGTGCCAGCAGCCAAGGTTTCAGGGTAGACACTGAAGCTTTCTTT. Translation: CASSQGFRVDTEAFF.

The chain has TRBV28 and TRBJ1-2; 8 positions match TRBD1. This CDR3 is built from 15 residues. Trimming removed 6 bases from V and 2 bases from J; junction bases left unmatched: 8. CDR1 is MDHEN, CDR2 SYDVKM, per germline. The CDR3 bases are TGTGCCAGCAGAGACAGGACAGGGAGGAACTATGGCTACACCTTC. This translates into CASRDRTGRNYGYTF.

DNA for the CDR3: TGCGCCAGCAGCAGCAGGGGGCCTGGAAACACCATATATTTT. Protein product: CASSSRGPGNTIYF. The chain carries TRBV5-1 and TRBJ1-3; TRBD1 aligns across 8 bases. The CDR3 has 14 residues. The V segment lost 4 bases and the J segment 2 bases; nucleotides outside the gene matches: 2. From germline, CDR1 is SGHRS and CDR2 YFSETQ. The complete variable domain, with remaining parts taken from reference TRBV5-1 and TRBJ1-3, reads KAGVTQTPRYLIKTRGQQVTLSCSPISGHRSVSWYQQTPGQGLQFLFEYFSETQRNKGNFPGRFSGRQFSNSRSEMNVSTLELGDSALYLCASSSRGPGNTIYFGEGSWLTVV.

CDR3 protein: CASRARLAGDNEQFF. The CDR3 nucleotides read TGTGCCAGCAGGGCACGACTAGCGGGAGACAATGAGCAGTTCTTC. The chain combines TRBV2 with TRBJ2-1; the match to TRBD2 covers 12 bases. Germline V gives CDR1 SNHLY, CDR2 FYNNEI. CDR3 length: 15 amino acids. V trimming: 6 bases; J trimming: 5 bases; junction bases outside the gene matches: 5.

This sequence joins TRBV19 and TRBJ1-5; D uncertain. This CDR3 is 13 amino acids long. Germline CDR1 is LNHDA and CDR2 is SQIVND (reference sequence). Between the trimmed V and J ends, which lost 3 bases and 5 bases, there was a span of 8 bases. DNA for the CDR3: TGTGCCAGTAGTATCTTCATTTATCAGCCCCAGCATTTT. It translates to CASSIFIYQPQHF.

The chain combines TRBV3-1 (or the pseudogene TRBV3-2) with TRBJ2-7; no firm D call. Germline V gene data show CDR1 as LGHDT and CDR2 as YNNKEL (reference sequence). V lost 1 base and J lost 3, with 13 bases in between. The CDR3 length is 15 residues. The CDR3: CASSQAPASYYEQYF. DNA for the CDR3: TGTGCCAGCAGCCAAGCTCCAGCTTCATACTACGAGCAGTACTTC.

V is TRBV11-3 and J is TRBJ2-1, with D perhaps TRBD2 (6 bases). Trimming stripped 5 bases from V and 0 bases from J, with 14 bases between. The CDR3 is 16 residues long. Germline-derived CDR1 and CDR2 are SGHNT and YENEEA. As DNA, the CDR3 is TGTGCCAGCAGCCCTTGGGGAGGAAACTCCTACAATGAGCAGTTCTTC. It codes for CASSPWGGNSYNEQFF.

The count of this clone is one. The chain combines TRBV9 with TRBJ2-7; possible D gene TRBD2, 5 bases. The length of the CDR3 is 15 residues. Between the trimmed V and J ends, which lost 4 bases and 2 bases, there was a span of 16 bases. CDR1 is SGDLS and CDR2 is YYNGEE in the germline V gene. In DNA form, the CDR3 reads TGTGCCAGCAGCATTACAGCCGGGATTACCTACGAGCAGTACTTC. Its protein is CASSITAGITYEQYF.

This chain uses TRBV21-1 with TRBJ2-1; TRBD2 is taken as the D call from the table, unchecked against the DNA. TRBV21-1 is described as a pseudogene. This CDR3 has 17 residues. CDR3 protein: CASSKRTSGKVSYEQFF. CDR3 sequence (DNA): TGTGCCAGCAGCAAGAGGACTAGCGGGAAGGTGAGCTATGAGCAGTTCTTC.

J is TRBJ1-5 and V is TRBV28; D gene uncertain. From germline, CDR1 is MDHEN and CDR2 SYDVKM. The V and J ends lost 4 bases and 7 bases respectively, with 14 bases between them. The CDR3 loop spans 14 amino acids. CDR3 DNA: TGTGCCAGCAGTTATCCCAGATCGGGACAGCCCCAGCATTTT. Its protein product is CASSYPRSGQPQHF.

The CDR3, as DNA: TGTGCCAGCAGCCTACAGGGGGCTGGGGTCTCCGGGGAGCTGTTTTTT. Its translation: CASSLQGAGVSGELFF. The chain joins TRBV3-1 (or the pseudogene TRBV3-2) to TRBJ2-2; 9 bases match TRBD1. J lost 6 bases, V lost 4 bases, and 9 bases had no gene match. Per germline, CDR1 LGHDT and CDR2 YNNKEL (reference sequence). The CDR3 runs to 16 residues.

Here the CDR3 reads CASSPRGERGQPQHF. CDR3 DNA: TGTGCCAGCTCACCTCGTGGGGAACGTGGACAGCCCCAGCATTTT. The genes are TRBV18 and TRBJ1-5; D is unresolved. This CDR3 contains 15 residues. Deletions cut 3 bases from V and 7 bases from J, with 16 bases between. Germline CDR1 is KGHSH and CDR2 is LQKENI.

V usage is TRBV7-3 and J usage is TRBJ2-3; no clear D gene. Deletions cut 6 bases from V and 1 base from J, with 5 bases between. The length of the CDR3 is 12 residues. The germline gives CDR1 SGHTA, CDR2 FQGTGA. CDR3 sequence (DNA): TGTGCCAGCAGTCGCGGCACAGATACGCAGTATTTT. Translation: CASSRGTDTQYF.

V usage is TRBV5-4 and J usage is TRBJ2-3; 8 nucleotides match TRBD1. Trimming at V came to 0 bases and at J to 4 bases, leaving 4 bases not matched to a gene. CDR1 and CDR2 (germline): SGHNT, YYREEE (reference sequence). This CDR3 region has 15 residues. CDR3 sequence: CASSLGGQGPDTQYF. The CDR3 coding sequence is TGTGCCAGCAGCTTGGGAGGACAGGGTCCAGATACGCAGTATTTT. The entire variable domain, with the rest obtained from reference TRBV5-4 and TRBJ2-3, is as follows: ETGVTQSPTHLIKTRGQQVTLRCSSQSGHNTVSWYQQALGQGPQFIFQYYREEENGRGNFPPRFSGLQFPNYSSELNVNALELDDSALYLCASSLGGQGPDTQYFGPGTRLTVL.

J is TRBJ1-5 and V is TRBV4-1, with D maybe TRBD1 (5 bases). Germline V gene lookup returns CDR1 MGHRA and CDR2 YSYEKL. The CDR3 runs 16 residues. V was clipped by 4 bases and J by 2 bases, with 15 bases between them. This CDR3 reads CASSPMEGAGNQPQHF. Written as DNA, the CDR3 is TGCGCCAGCAGCCCAATGGAAGGGGCCGGCAATCAGCCCCAGCATTTT.

A note on this clone: Additional DNA sequences in this sample encode the identical CDR3. The chain carries TRBV3-1 (or the pseudogene TRBV3-2) and TRBJ2-7; D unclear. V was pared by 0 bases and J by 5 bases, with 2 bases between. This CDR3 contains 11 residues. CDR1 is LGHDT and CDR2 is YNNKEL in the germline V gene (reference sequence). CDR3 nucleotide sequence: TGTGCCAGCAGCCAAGAAGACGAGCAGTACTTC. Translation: CASSQEDEQYF.

This clone was seen a few times. J is TRBJ2-7 and V is TRBV7-8; possibly TRBD1 or TRBD2 for D (5 bases each). V lost 4 bases to trimming and J lost 2 bases, with 9 bases between them. The CDR3 loop spans 13 amino acids. Germline loops: CDR1 SGHVS, CDR2 FQNEAQ. The chain's CDR3 is CASSSGGTYEQYF. The CDR3 DNA follows: TGTGCCAGCAGCTCTGGGGGAACCTACGAGCAGTACTTC.

This chain joins TRBV6-1 and TRBJ1-4; D not certain. The CDR3 is 15 residues long. Trimming removed 0 bases at V and 5 bases at J, with 10 bases between. In germline, CDR1 is MNHNS, CDR2 SASEGT. In nucleotides, the CDR3 is TGTGCCAGCAGTGAAGCGCTTTACAGAAATGAAAAACTGTTTTTT. Its translation is CASSEALYRNEKLFF.

V usage is TRBV19 and J usage is TRBJ2-3; 8 bases align to TRBD2. V shed 6 bases, J shed 0 bases, and the junction held 2 bases outside the gene matches. The germline V gene encodes CDR1 LNHDA and CDR2 SQIVND (reference sequence). This CDR3 has 14 amino acids. The CDR3 is CASSRGGSTDTQYF. DNA for the CDR3: TGTGCCAGTAGCCGGGGGGGTAGCACAGATACGCAGTATTTT.

The V and J genes are TRBV30 and TRBJ2-3; D is possibly TRBD1 (5 bases). V was trimmed by 5 bases and J by 7 bases, leaving 13 bases between them. The CDR3 runs to 12 residues. Germline CDR1 GTSNPN, CDR2 SVGIG (reference sequence). The CDR3 sequence: CAWEKDIYTQYF. CDR3 nucleotides: TGTGCCTGGGAAAAGGACATTTATACGCAGTATTTT.

This chain uses TRBV7-2 with TRBJ1-2, with 8 bases that match TRBD1. Germline CDR1 and CDR2: SGHTA and FQGNSA. The J segment lost 3 bases and the V segment lost 5 bases, leaving 8 bases of the junction unmatched. This CDR3 region has 15 residues. The CDR3 bases are TGTGCCAGCAGCCTCCAGGGGGCTTCTCACTATGGCTACACCTTC. Its protein product is CASSLQGASHYGYTF.

As to this clone: Distinct nucleotide sequences in the sample also encode this CDR3. The rearrangement links TRBV3-1 (or the pseudogene TRBV3-2) to TRBJ1-5, with D uncertain. Germline V gives CDR1 LGHDT, CDR2 YNNKEL (reference sequence). The CDR3 contains 13 residues. V lost 0 bases and J 5 bases, leaving 5 bases between the germline ends. CDR3 in amino acids: CASSQDSHQPQHF. In nucleotides, the CDR3 is TGTGCCAGCAGCCAAGACAGCCATCAGCCCCAGCATTTT.

V and J are TRBV6-6 and TRBJ1-3; D uncertain. From germline, CDR1 is MNHNY and CDR2 SVGAGI (reference sequence). Trimming cost V 6 bases and J 0 bases, with 18 bases left between them. The CDR3 sequence is 17 residues long. The CDR3 sequence is CASRRNDWALSGNTIYF. In nucleotides, the CDR3 is TGTGCCAGCAGACGAAATGACTGGGCCCTCTCTGGAAACACCATATATTTT.

The chain has TRBV6-4 and TRBJ2-2, with TRBD2 matching 11 bases. CDR3 size: 15 residues. V dropped 3 bases and J dropped 6; count of bases not matched to a gene: 3. Germline V lookup: CDR1 MRHNA, CDR2 SNTAGT. DNA of the CDR3: TGTGCCAGCAGTGAGCTAGCGGGAGGACCCGGGGAGCTGTTTTTT. This encodes CASSELAGGPGELFF.

This chain links TRBV7-6 with TRBJ1-3; D is unclear. V lost 6 bases and J lost 0, with 15 bases in between. The germline CDR1 and CDR2 sequences are SGHVS and FNYEAQ. This CDR3 is 16 amino acids long. CDR3 nucleotide sequence: TGTGCCAGCAGTCCGGGAGGTGCTCGCTCTGGAAACACCATATATTTT. Residues: CASSPGGARSGNTIYF. Drawing the rest from reference TRBV7-6 and TRBJ1-3, the complete variable domain is GAGVSQSPRYKVTKRGQDVALRCDPISGHVSLYWYRQALGQGPEFLTYFNYEAQQDKSGLPNDRFSAERPEGSISTLTIQRTEQRDSAMYRCASSPGGARSGNTIYFGEGSWLTVV.

The rearrangement links TRBV7-2 to TRBJ1-2; D remains ambiguous. The CDR3 has 15 amino acids. V lost 1 base, J lost 4 bases, and 13 bases lay in between. Germline assignment: CDR1 SGHTA and CDR2 FQGNSA. CDR3 sequence: CASSLEGGQIYGYTF. CDR3 coding DNA: TGTGCCAGCAGCTTAGAGGGCGGGCAGATCTATGGCTACACCTTC.

This clone was detected only once. The rearrangement links TRBV28 to TRBJ1-6; D might be TRBD1 (6 bases). Deletions cut 8 bases from V and 8 bases from J, with 19 bases between. CDR3 length: 15 residues. Germline V lookup: CDR1 MDHEN, CDR2 SYDVKM. CDR3 loop: CASRMDSYPDSPLHF. CDR3 bases: TGTGCCAGCCGTATGGACAGTTACCCTGATTCACCCCTCCACTTT.